Below, 8 T cell receptor beta chains from the same sample are listed, as sequenced in a study of regulatory T cells in long-lasting Graves disease. In building TCR beta libraries, iRepertoire HTBI primers were used together with Arm-PCR of CDR3 regions. TCRdb re-called the multiplex PCR reads through MiXCR, storing one row per CDR3 protein. The sample has around 460,000 distinct CDR3 sequences; about 15% are singletons. Indicated time point: newly diagnosed GD, antithyroid drugs for less than 3 months. The TCR library was made from RNA extracted from PBMCs. This sample also belongs to another study, concerning T cells in Graves' hyperthyroidism and ophthalmopathy.

Sequencing was performed on peripheral blood mononuclear cells (PBMCs), taken at new diagnosis, from a patient treated with antithyroid drugs. These receptors came from a woman in her forties or fifties with Graves disease.

This clonotype was seen more than once but under ten times. The gene calls are TRBV28 and TRBJ2-2; 12 nucleotides line up with TRBD2. V shed 3 bases, J shed 4 bases, and the junction held 9 bases outside the gene matches. Germline V gene sequence: CDR1 MDHEN, CDR2 SYDVKM. The CDR3 has 18 amino acids. CDR3 sequence (DNA): TGTGCCAGCAGTTTGGGGCTAGCGGGAGGGCAGGTCACCGGGGAGCTGTTTTTT. Encoded protein: CASSLGLAGGQVTGELFF.

V gene TRBV6-5 combines with J gene TRBJ2-6; TRBD2 agrees at 7 bases. V lost 10 bases, J lost 4 bases, and 19 bases stayed unmatched. Germline V CDR1 and CDR2: MNHEY, SVGAGI. The CDR3 loop spans 18 amino acids. CDR3 region: CATNRRGNPLTGANVLTF. CDR3 DNA: TGTGCCACCAATAGGCGGGGGAACCCTCTCACCGGGGCCAACGTCCTGACTTTC.

The V call is TRBV28, the J call TRBJ2-7, with 8 nucleotides matching TRBD1. Germline CDR1 reads MDHEN; CDR2 reads SYDVKM. The CDR3 has 15 amino acids. Trimming took 4 bases from V and 1 from J; bases not matched to a gene: 6. The CDR3 DNA reads as TGTGCCAGCAGTTCGTCCGGGGACAGGTCCTACGAGCAGTACTTC. Translation gives CASSSSGDRSYEQYF.

This clonotype was counted only a few times. The chain combines TRBV28 with TRBJ2-7; D unresolved. The V gene lost 4 bases and the J gene lost 5 bases, with 9 bases spanning the gap. In germline, CDR1 is MDHEN, CDR2 SYDVKM. The CDR3 extends over 12 amino acids. This CDR3 is CASSSLGNEQYF. The CDR3 DNA sequence: TGTGCCAGCAGTTCTCTGGGGAACGAGCAGTACTTC.

This clonotype was found many times. V usage is TRBV27 and J usage is TRBJ2-7; either TRBD1 or TRBD2 may fit D (5 bases each). Trimming stripped 3 bases from V and 3 bases from J, with 12 bases between. The germline V gene has CDR1 MNHEY and CDR2 SMNVEV (reference sequence). This CDR3 spans 14 amino acids. CDR3 sequence (DNA): TGTGCCAGCAGTTTTGGACAAGGAGGCTACGAGCAGTACTTC. Translated: CASSFGQGGYEQYF.

This clonotype was counted a few times. A read error may account for a junction end that differs from germline. The J gene is TRBJ2-6, the V gene TRBV15; perhaps TRBD1 as D (6 bases). Germline V gives CDR1 LNHNV, CDR2 YYDKDF (reference sequence). This CDR3 has 19 residues. In DNA, the CDR3 is TGTGCCACCAGTAGAGACCGGATCAGGGGCACCTCTGGGGCCAACGTCCTGACTTTC. The encoded protein is CATSRDRIRGTSGANVLTF. Looking up the rest from reference TRBV15 and TRBJ2-6 gives the full variable domain: DAMVIQNPRYQVTQFGKPVTLSCSQTLNHNVMYWYQQKSSQAPKLLFHYYDKDFNNEADTPDNFQSRRPNTSFCFLDIRSPGLGDTAMYLCATSRDRIRGTSGANVLTFGAGSRLTVL.

This clonotype showed up many times. The chain employs TRBV5-5 and TRBJ1-2; D perhaps matches TRBD1 (5 bases). CDR3 length: 17 amino acids. The V and J ends lost 6 bases and 0 bases respectively, with 21 bases between them. Germline values: CDR1 SGHKS, CDR2 YYEKEE (reference sequence). CDR3 sequence: CASTPRLGTKANYGYTF. The CDR3 DNA is TGTGCCAGCACCCCCCGGCTAGGGACCAAAGCTAACTATGGCTACACCTTC.

Concerning this clonotype: A much larger clone lies a single base off, so this may be a read error. V usage is TRBV18 and J usage is TRBJ1-4, with D tentatively TRBD1 (6 bases). Germline-derived CDR1 and CDR2 are KGHSH and LQKENI. V lost 2 bases to trimming and J lost 12 bases, with 16 bases between them. There are 14 residues in the CDR3. CDR3: CASSPLQEGEELFF. The CDR3 DNA sequence: TGTGCCAGCTCACCATTACAGGAGGGGGAAGAACTGTTTTTT. Variable domain in full (rest from reference TRBV18 and TRBJ1-4): NAGVMQNPRHLVRRRGQEARLRCSPMKGHSHVYWYRQLPEEGLKFMVYLQKENIIDESGMPKERFSAEFPKEGPSILRIQQVVRGDSAAYFCASSPLQEGEELFFGSGTQLSVL.